The 9 T cell receptor beta chains in this list originate from one sample, sequenced in a study of blood T cell repertoires in COVID-19. The assay was immunoSEQ multiplex PCR, and TCRdb's table has in-frame clones only and misses some. Of about 120,000 clones listed, 82% are singletons. The specimen was peripheral blood. The receptor source for this set is a woman aged 65 to 85 with acute or convalescent COVID-19.

With regard to this clone: The sample holds other DNA sequences that translate to the same CDR3. The CDR3 region is CASSLNSGGVTDTQYF. Here the CDR3 DNA reads TGCGCCAGCAGCCTTAATAGCGGGGGGGTCACAGATACGCAGTATTTT. The chain combines TRBV5-1 with TRBJ2-3, with TRBD2 matching 11 bases. The J segment lost 2 bases and the V segment lost 4 bases, leaving 6 bases of the junction unmatched. Germline values: CDR1 SGHRS, CDR2 YFSETQ. The CDR3 runs to 16 residues.

The chain employs TRBV2 and TRBJ1-3; D not resolved. Germline V gene sequence: CDR1 SNHLY, CDR2 FYNNEI. This CDR3 contains 14 residues. V lost 1 base and J 0 bases, leaving 4 bases between the germline ends. The CDR3 is CASSEGVSGNTIYF. CDR3 sequence (DNA): TGTGCCAGCAGTGAAGGAGTCTCTGGAAACACCATATATTTT.

The chain links TRBV4-3 to TRBJ1-3; 7 nucleotides agree with TRBD1. CDR3 length equals 16 residues. Germline assignment: CDR1 LGHNA and CDR2 YSLEER. After removal of 4 bases from V and 3 bases from J, the junction contained 9 bases not matched to a gene. CDR3 sequence reads: CASSRGGQLSGNTIYF. In DNA, the CDR3 is TGCGCCAGCAGCCGAGGGGGACAGTTGAGTGGAAACACCATATATTTT.

The chain combines TRBV15 with TRBJ1-4; D is perhaps TRBD1 (6 bases). Germline V CDR1 and CDR2: LNHNV, YYDKDF (reference sequence). V dropped 0 bases and J dropped 9 bases, with 14 bases sitting between them. The CDR3 spans 15 residues. The CDR3: CATSRDRQGWKKLFF. The CDR3 DNA reads as TGTGCCACCAGCAGAGATCGGCAGGGGTGGAAAAAACTGTTTTTT. The variable domain in full, completed from reference TRBV15 and TRBJ1-4, reads DAMVIQNPRYQVTQFGKPVTLSCSQTLNHNVMYWYQQKSSQAPKLLFHYYDKDFNNEADTPDNFQSRRPNTSFCFLDIRSPGLGDTAMYLCATSRDRQGWKKLFFGSGTQLSVL.

The chain uses TRBV30 and TRBJ1-3; TRBD1 is a possible D gene (6 bases). With 2 bases removed from V and 0 bases from J, the gap between germline ends came to 17 bases. The CDR3 contains 17 residues. Per germline, CDR1 GTSNPN and CDR2 SVGIG (reference sequence). The CDR3 bases are TGTGCCTGGAGTCGGGGCAGGGGTGCGTACTCTGGAAACACCATATATTTT. Encoded protein: CAWSRGRGAYSGNTIYF. Full variable domain (rest looked up from reference TRBV30 and TRBJ1-3): SQTIHQWPATLVQPVGSPLSLECTVEGTSNPNLYWYRQAAGRGLQLLFYSVGIGQISSEVPQNLSASRPQDRQFILSSKKLLLSDSGFYLCAWSRGRGAYSGNTIYFGEGSWLTVV.

The chain uses TRBV27 and TRBJ1-3; a weak D match, TRBD1 (6 bases). CDR1 and CDR2 from the germline V gene are MNHEY and SMNVEV (reference sequence). The V end lost 5 bases, the J end lost 4 bases, and 12 bases lay between the germline ends. This CDR3 has 14 residues. Here the CDR3 reads CASSQQGPGNTIYF. In DNA, the CDR3 is TGTGCCAGCAGTCAACAGGGCCCCGGAAACACCATATATTTT.

The genes are TRBV24-1 and TRBJ1-3; perhaps TRBD1 as D (6 bases). CDR1 KGHDR and CDR2 SFDVKD come from the germline V gene. The CDR3 loop spans 15 amino acids. V was shortened by 4 bases and J by 5 bases, with 14 bases between the two germline ends. CDR3 nucleotides: TGTGCCACCAGTGAGAGTGGGCAGGGGAGAAACACCATATATTTT. Translated: CATSESGQGRNTIYF.

CDR3 sequence (DNA): TGTGCCAGCAGTGAAAGGACTAGGGGTCAGCCCCAGCATTTT. Its protein is CASSERTRGQPQHF. This sequence joins TRBV2 and TRBJ1-5, with D tentatively TRBD1 (5 bases). The germline V and J ends were trimmed by 2 bases and 6 bases, with 11 bases remaining between them. The germline V gene has CDR1 SNHLY and CDR2 FYNNEI. The length of the CDR3 is 14 residues.

The V gene is TRBV30, the J gene TRBJ1-3, with TRBD1 matching 8 bases. The CDR3 length is 15 residues. From germline, CDR1 is GTSNPN and CDR2 SVGIG (reference sequence). V was clipped by 0 bases and J by 6 bases; unmatched bases: 7. The CDR3 bases are TGTGCCTGGAGTGTCACAGGGGGTAGTAAAAACACCATATATTTT. It is translated as CAWSVTGGSKNTIYF.